What follows are 21 T cell receptor beta chains derived from one specimen sequenced in a study of T-cell reconstitution after alpha-beta-depleted transplantation in children. Points from the study as a whole: At one year after transplant, newly produced T cells mostly accounted for T-cell counts and diversity.

Molecular barcoding with unique molecular identifiers was used for the TCRbeta library. A single record per CDR3 protein comes from TCRdb applying MiXCR to the PCR reads. The sample comprises about 300,000 distinct CDR3 sequences, around 7.3% of which are singletons, and about 9.1% rests with the top ten. What these receptors recognize is not known. The sequences come from peripheral blood, collected 360 days after TCRalphabeta/CD19-depleted stem cell transplant. These receptors all come from a female patient aged 2-15 years who had a stem cell transplant for Fanconi anemia, so the T cells may come from the graft donor.

This clonotype showed up many times. The chain is built from TRBV15 and TRBJ2-7; 8 bases align to TRBD1. J gave up 1 base and V 0 bases, and 5 bases lay outside the gene matches. CDR1 LNHNV and CDR2 YYDKDF come from the germline V gene (reference sequence). This CDR3 has 16 amino acids. For the CDR3, the DNA is TGTGCCACCAGCAGAGAAAGACAGGGGCTATCCTACGAGCAGTACTTC. Its translation: CATSRERQGLSYEQYF.

This clonotype was counted at least ten times. The CDR3 region has the DNA TGTGCCAGCAGCTTTAGCGGGAGCAAGCAGTTCTTC. It is translated as CASSFSGSKQFF. The V call is TRBV7-9, the J call TRBJ2-1, with 9 bases fitting TRBD2. CDR1 is SEHNR and CDR2 is FQNEAQ in the germline V gene (reference sequence). This CDR3 contains 12 residues. After removal of 3 bases from V and 11 bases from J, the junction contained 2 bases not matched to a gene.

This clonotype was picked up many times. The chain uses TRBV9 and TRBJ2-3; 7 bases are a match to TRBD1. Germline assignment: CDR1 SGDLS and CDR2 YYNGEE. With 3 bases clipped from V and 0 bases from J, the junction kept 7 bases outside the gene matches. CDR3 size: 16 residues. This chain's CDR3 is CASSAVGTASTDTQYF. CDR3 DNA: TGTGCCAGCAGCGCCGTGGGGACAGCGAGCACAGATACGCAGTATTTT.

This clonotype appeared many times. The chain joins TRBV2 to TRBJ2-1, with D possibly matching TRBD2 (6 bases). Trimming removed 4 bases at V and 3 bases at J, with 10 bases between. There are 14 residues in the CDR3. Looked up from germline, CDR1 is SNHLY and CDR2 is FYNNEI. The CDR3 bases are TGTGCCAGCAGTGTCCTGACTAGCTACAATGAGCAGTTCTTC. Translating it yields CASSVLTSYNEQFF.

This clonotype showed up just a few times. V usage is TRBV4-1 and J usage is TRBJ1-5; D remains unclear. Germline V gives CDR1 MGHRA, CDR2 YSYEKL. The V and J ends lost 4 bases and 3 bases respectively, with 16 bases between them. CDR3 length: 16 amino acids. CDR3 region: CASSLRTAGVNQPQHF. In nucleotides, the CDR3 is TGCGCCAGCAGCCTACGGACTGCCGGGGTCAATCAGCCCCAGCATTTT.

This clonotype has ten or more counts. The genes are TRBV12-3 or TRBV12-4 and TRBJ2-7; the match to TRBD1 covers 7 bases. The CDR3 runs 15 residues. With V trimmed by 3 bases and J by 7 bases, 12 bases remained unmatched. The DNA of the CDR3 is TGTGCCAGCAGTTTCACCCCGACAGGGACCCTTGAGCAGTACTTC. This encodes CASSFTPTGTLEQYF.

This clonotype was picked up many times. The chain recombines TRBV20-1 with TRBJ2-7, with 9 bases fitting TRBD2. V dropped 0 bases and J dropped 2; count of bases not matched to a gene: 5. The CDR3 has 15 amino acids. The germline gives CDR1 DFQATT, CDR2 SNEGSKA (reference sequence). This chain's CDR3 is CSARDRLADPYEQYF. Written as DNA, the CDR3 is TGCAGTGCTAGAGATCGACTAGCGGATCCCTACGAGCAGTACTTC.

V is TRBV12-3 or TRBV12-4 and J is TRBJ1-4; 9 bases map to TRBD1. The V segment lost 5 bases and the J segment 6 bases; nucleotides outside the gene matches: 10. CDR3 length equals 16 residues. CDR3 DNA sequence: TGTGCCAGCAGTCCCCTATTGGGACAGGGAGATGAAAAACTGTTTTTT. Translation gives CASSPLLGQGDEKLFF.

This clonotype was counted a few times. This chain uses TRBV14 with TRBJ2-5, with D maybe TRBD1 (6 bases). Germline loops: CDR1 SGHDN, CDR2 FVKESK. Trimming took 1 base from V and 4 from J, leaving 13 bases between them. The CDR3 contains 15 residues. Here the CDR3 DNA reads TGTGCCAGCAGCCAAGGCGTGGTAGGGGGAGAGACCCAGTACTTC. Protein sequence: CASSQGVVGGETQYF. Based on the CDR3 plus reference TRBV14 and TRBJ2-5, the full variable domain is EAGVTQFPSHSVIEKGQTVTLRCDPISGHDNLYWYRRVMGKEIKFLLHFVKESKQDESGMPNNRFLAERTGGTYSTLKVQPAELEDSGVYFCASSQGVVGGETQYFGPGTRLLVL.

This chain connects TRBV11-2 to TRBJ2-5; the match to TRBD2 covers 8 bases. This CDR3 spans 14 amino acids. Per germline, CDR1 SGHAT and CDR2 FQNNGV. Trimming cost V 8 bases and J 6 bases; bases outside gene matches: 11. CDR3 sequence: CASSAGGGRKTQYF. Here the CDR3 DNA reads TGTGCCAGCTCCGCCGGGGGGGGCAGGAAGACCCAGTACTTC. Full variable domain (remainder filled in from reference TRBV11-2 and TRBJ2-5): EAGVAQSPRYKIIEKRQSVAFWCNPISGHATLYWYQQILGQGPKLLIQFQNNGVVDDSQLPKDRFSAERLKGVDSTLKIQPAKLEDSAVYLCASSAGGGRKTQYFGPGTRLLVL.

This clonotype was seen repeatedly, ten times or more. The J gene is TRBJ2-3, the V gene TRBV5-1; 7 nucleotides line up with TRBD1. The CDR3 is 14 amino acids. Germline V gene sequence: CDR1 SGHRS, CDR2 YFSETQ. V lost 4 bases and J lost 2; bases outside the gene matches: 4. CDR3 in DNA: TGCGCCAGCAGCGCTGGACAGGCCACAGATACGCAGTATTTT. This codes for CASSAGQATDTQYF.

The genes are TRBV30 and TRBJ1-2; 7 bases align to TRBD1. CDR3 length: 13 residues. The V and J ends lost 0 bases and 8 bases, in that order; junction bases with no gene match: 6. Germline CDR1 GTSNPN, CDR2 SVGIG (reference sequence). Here the CDR3 DNA reads TGTGCCTGGAGTGTAGAGGGGGCGCAGGGCTACACCTTC. It is translated as CAWSVEGAQGYTF.

This clonotype was counted at least ten times. The chain uses TRBV28 and TRBJ2-7, with TRBD2 matching 13 bases. The CDR3 has 17 amino acids. J was trimmed by 2 bases and V by 3 bases; bases with no gene match: 7. Germline CDR1 reads MDHEN; CDR2 reads SYDVKM. CDR3 DNA: TGTGCCAGCAGTTTGGACCTTACTAGCGGGAGGGCCTACGAGCAGTACTTC. Translating it yields CASSLDLTSGRAYEQYF.

This clonotype was counted at least ten times. The chain is built from TRBV7-2 and TRBJ2-5; no definite D call. The CDR3 extends over 12 amino acids. Trimming shortened V by 0 bases and J by 9 bases, and 8 bases separated the two germline ends. From germline, CDR1 is SGHTA and CDR2 FQGNSA. The CDR3 region has the DNA TGTGCCAGCAGCTTAGCATTACGTCCCCAGTACTTC. It yields the protein CASSLALRPQYF.

There are a few counts of this clonotype. This sequence joins TRBV18 and TRBJ1-6, with 7 bases that match TRBD1. Germline V lookup: CDR1 KGHSH, CDR2 LQKENI. CDR3 length equals 15 residues. Unmatched junction bases numbered 4, after V lost 2 bases and J lost 6 bases. CDR3 amino acids: CASSPKGAGNSPLHF. CDR3 coding DNA: TGTGCCAGCTCACCAAAGGGGGCCGGTAATTCACCCCTCCACTTT.

V and J are TRBV28 and TRBJ2-5; D may be TRBD1 (5 bases). This CDR3 has 11 residues. Germline CDR1 MDHEN, CDR2 SYDVKM. Trimming left V 10 bases short and J 1 base short, with 7 bases between. The CDR3 region is CATRGQETQYF. The CDR3 DNA reads TGTGCCACTAGGGGCCAAGAGACCCAGTACTTC.

The CDR3 DNA reads TGCAGTGCTAGGGGCTCGATCAATCAGCCCCAGCATTTT. Translation: CSARGSINQPQHF. This chain links TRBV20-1 with TRBJ1-5, with D unresolved. Trimming removed 3 bases from V and 3 bases from J, with 9 bases in between. From germline, CDR1 is DFQATT and CDR2 SNEGSKA (reference sequence). The CDR3 is 13 amino acids.

This clonotype was counted many times. The chain couples TRBV5-1 to TRBJ2-7; D is possibly TRBD1 (6 bases). CDR1 is SGHRS, CDR2 YFSETQ, per germline. The CDR3 is made up of 14 amino acids. V was pared by 2 bases and J by 2 bases, with 11 bases between. The chain's CDR3 is CASSFSQGPYEQYF. The CDR3 coding sequence is TGCGCCAGCAGCTTCAGCCAGGGGCCCTACGAGCAGTACTTC.

At least ten counts were recorded for this clonotype. The chain combines TRBV7-9 with TRBJ2-7; D gene unclear. Trimming pared 3 bases from V and 3 bases from J, leaving 15 bases between. The germline V gene encodes CDR1 SEHNR and CDR2 FQNEAQ (reference sequence). The CDR3 is made up of 15 amino acids. The CDR3 is CASSFRTLQLYEQYF. For the CDR3, the DNA is TGTGCCAGCAGCTTTAGGACCCTCCAACTCTACGAGCAGTACTTC. The full variable domain, with the rest looked up from reference TRBV7-9 and TRBJ2-7, is DTGVSQNPRHKITKRGQNVTFRCDPISEHNRLYWYRQTLGQGPEFLTYFQNEAQLEKSRLLSDRFSAERPKGSFSTLEIQRTEQGDSAMYLCASSFRTLQLYEQYFGPGTRLTVT.

This clonotype showed up just a few times. This rearrangement joins TRBV20-1 to TRBJ1-2, with D possibly matching TRBD1 (5 bases). Trimming pared 3 bases from V and 7 bases from J, leaving 6 bases between. This CDR3 is 10 amino acids long. Germline V gene lookup returns CDR1 DFQATT and CDR2 SNEGSKA (reference sequence). The CDR3 DNA is TGCAGTGCTAGCGGGGGTGGCTACACCTTC. This codes for CSASGGGYTF.

The chain employs TRBV13 and TRBJ2-2; D may correspond to TRBD1 or TRBD2 (5 bases each). CDR1 and CDR2 from the germline V gene are PRHDT and FYEKMQ (reference sequence). The CDR3 is made up of 15 amino acids. V was shortened by 2 bases and J by 6 bases, with 13 bases between the two germline ends. CDR3 sequence (DNA): TGTGCCAGCAGCTTATGGGACGGTGGGGCCGGGGAGCTGTTTTTT. It translates to CASSLWDGGAGELFF.